This TCR beta chain was observed in a study of CD8 T cells in Susac syndrome. CDR3 length: 12 amino acids. V was clipped by 10 bases and J by 6 bases, with 15 bases between them. The germline CDR1 and CDR2 sequences are ENHRY and SYGVKD. About 0.45 to 1 ug RNA was reverse transcribed with random hexamers. With immunoSEQ multiplex PCR, TCR beta CDR3 was amplified across 54 Vbeta and 13 Jbeta. TCRdb independently ran MiXCR on the immunoSEQ multiplex PCR reads; one entry per CDR3 protein. The table lists around 150,000 distinct CDR3 sequences, around 95% of them singletons. The authors carried out high-throughput sequencing of TCR beta. They applied it to CD8+ and CD4+ T cells obtained from blood.

The clonotype comes from a human donor with Susac syndrome. The specimen was CD8+ T cells from PBMCs. The chain carries TRBV10-3 and TRBJ1-2; D gene ambiguous. CDR3 in amino acids: CATVTENDGYTF. The CDR3 DNA is TGTGCCACCGTCACCGAAAACGATGGCTACACCTTC.